This TCR beta chain was retrieved from a study of blood T cells in healthy people across ages. This clonotype appeared a single time. The CDR3 sequence is 11 residues long. V was cut by 3 bases and J by 8 bases, with 8 bases left in between. Germline values: CDR1 DFQATT, CDR2 SNEGSKA (reference sequence). It was with a sample-barcoded 5' primer and a J-beta primer mix that a second PCR of about 7 to 12 cycles was run. TCRdb analysed the 5' RACE reads with MiXCR anew, one entry per CDR3 protein. This table holds 600,000 to 1,000,000 distinct CDR3 sequences, 58% found once. The source material was blood. This clonotype was sampled from a man aged 25 to 45 in good health. The genes are TRBV20-1 and TRBJ2-1; D remains unclear. CDR3: CSASPRDEQFF. The DNA for the CDR3 is TGCAGTGCTAGTCCTCGGGATGAGCAGTTCTTC.